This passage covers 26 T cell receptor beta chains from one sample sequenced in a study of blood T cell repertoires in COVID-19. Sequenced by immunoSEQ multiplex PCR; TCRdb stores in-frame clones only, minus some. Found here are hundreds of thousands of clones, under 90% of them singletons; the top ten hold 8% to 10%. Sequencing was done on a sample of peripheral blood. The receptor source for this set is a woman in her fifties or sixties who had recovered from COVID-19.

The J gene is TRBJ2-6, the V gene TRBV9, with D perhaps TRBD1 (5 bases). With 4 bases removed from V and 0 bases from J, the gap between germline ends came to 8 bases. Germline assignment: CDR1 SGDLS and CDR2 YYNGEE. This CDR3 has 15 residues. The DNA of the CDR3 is TGTGCCAGCAGCACCCAGGGCTCTGGGGCCAACGTCCTGACTTTC. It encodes CASSTQGSGANVLTF.

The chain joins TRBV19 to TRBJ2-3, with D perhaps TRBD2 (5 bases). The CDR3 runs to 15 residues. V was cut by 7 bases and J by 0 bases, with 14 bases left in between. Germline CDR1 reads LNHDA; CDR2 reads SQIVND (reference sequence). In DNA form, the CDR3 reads TGTGCCAGTAAATCCGGGGTTACTAGCACAGATACGCAGTATTTT. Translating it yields CASKSGVTSTDTQYF.

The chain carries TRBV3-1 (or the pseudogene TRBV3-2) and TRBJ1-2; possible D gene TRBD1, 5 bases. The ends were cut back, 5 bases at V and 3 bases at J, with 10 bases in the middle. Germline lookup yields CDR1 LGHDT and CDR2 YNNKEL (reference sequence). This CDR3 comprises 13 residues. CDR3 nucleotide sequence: TGTGCCAGCAGCGTCAGGGTCGACTATGGCTACACCTTC. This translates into CASSVRVDYGYTF.

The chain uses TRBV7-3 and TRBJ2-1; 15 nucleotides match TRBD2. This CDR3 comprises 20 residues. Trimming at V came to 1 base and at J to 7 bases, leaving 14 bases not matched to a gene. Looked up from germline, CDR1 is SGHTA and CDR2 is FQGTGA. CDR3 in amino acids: CASSLMEWTSGGAMVNEQFF. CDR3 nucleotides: TGTGCCAGCAGCTTAATGGAATGGACTAGCGGGGGGGCCATGGTAAATGAGCAGTTCTTC.

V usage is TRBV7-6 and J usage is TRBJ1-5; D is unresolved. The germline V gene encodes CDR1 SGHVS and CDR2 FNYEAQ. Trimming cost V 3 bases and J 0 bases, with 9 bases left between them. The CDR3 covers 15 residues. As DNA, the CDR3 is TGTGCCAGCAGCTTGAGTAGTCATAGCAATCAGCCCCAGCATTTT. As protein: CASSLSSHSNQPQHF.

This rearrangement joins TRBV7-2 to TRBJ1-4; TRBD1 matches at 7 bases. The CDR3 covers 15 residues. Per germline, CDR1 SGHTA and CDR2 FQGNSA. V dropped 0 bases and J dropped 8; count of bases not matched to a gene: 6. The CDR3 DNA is TGTGCCAGCAGCTTAGCCAGGGGGAAGGGGGAAAAACTGTTTTTT. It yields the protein CASSLARGKGEKLFF.

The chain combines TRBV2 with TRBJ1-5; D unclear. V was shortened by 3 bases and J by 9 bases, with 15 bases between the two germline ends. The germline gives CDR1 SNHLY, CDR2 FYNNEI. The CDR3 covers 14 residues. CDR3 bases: TGTGCCAGCAGTGAGCAGGCGCAGGAGGGGCCCCAGCATTTT. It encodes CASSEQAQEGPQHF.

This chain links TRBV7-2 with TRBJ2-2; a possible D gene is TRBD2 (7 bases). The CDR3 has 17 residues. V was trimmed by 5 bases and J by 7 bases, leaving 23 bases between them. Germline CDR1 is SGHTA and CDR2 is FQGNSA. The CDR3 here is CASSPFRGGSPSGELFF. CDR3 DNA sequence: TGTGCCAGCAGCCCCTTTAGGGGGGGGTCCCCTAGCGGGGAGCTGTTTTTT.

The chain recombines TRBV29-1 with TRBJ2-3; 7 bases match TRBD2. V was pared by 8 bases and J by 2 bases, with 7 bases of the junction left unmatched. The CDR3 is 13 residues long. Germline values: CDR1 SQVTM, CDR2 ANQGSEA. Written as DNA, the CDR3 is TGCAGCACCCGGACTAGGGTCACAGATACGCAGTATTTT. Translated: CSTRTRVTDTQYF.

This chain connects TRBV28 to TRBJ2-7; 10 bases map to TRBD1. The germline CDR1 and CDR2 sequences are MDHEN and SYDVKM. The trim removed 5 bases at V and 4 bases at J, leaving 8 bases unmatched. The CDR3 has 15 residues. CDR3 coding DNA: TGTGCCAGCAGTCTTCCGGGACAGGGGAAATACGAGCAGTACTTC. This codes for CASSLPGQGKYEQYF. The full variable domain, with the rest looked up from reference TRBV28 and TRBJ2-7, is DVKVTQSSRYLVKRTGEKVFLECVQDMDHENMFWYRQDPGLGLRLIYFSYDVKMKEKGDIPEGYSVSREKKERFSLILESASTNQTSMYLCASSLPGQGKYEQYFGPGTRLTVT.

Here the CDR3 reads CASSSTAGGRDTQYF. The CDR3 DNA sequence: TGCGCCAGCAGCTCAACAGCGGGGGGGCGAGATACGCAGTATTTT. The chain is built from TRBV5-1 and TRBJ2-3; 10 nucleotides match TRBD2. V lost 3 bases to trimming and J lost 5 bases; unmatched junction nucleotides: 6. Germline loops: CDR1 SGHRS, CDR2 YFSETQ. The CDR3 is made up of 15 amino acids.

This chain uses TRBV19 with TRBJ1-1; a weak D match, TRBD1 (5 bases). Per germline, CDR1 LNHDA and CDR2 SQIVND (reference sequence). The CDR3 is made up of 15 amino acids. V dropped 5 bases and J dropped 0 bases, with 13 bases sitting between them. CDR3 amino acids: CASSPGTLMNTEAFF. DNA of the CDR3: TGTGCCAGTAGTCCCGGGACTCTCATGAACACTGAAGCTTTCTTT.

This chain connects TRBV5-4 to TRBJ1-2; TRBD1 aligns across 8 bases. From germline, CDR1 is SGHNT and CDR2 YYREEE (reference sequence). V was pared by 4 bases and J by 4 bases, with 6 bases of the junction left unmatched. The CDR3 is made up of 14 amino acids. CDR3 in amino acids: CASSVDRGSYGYTF. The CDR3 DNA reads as TGTGCCAGCAGCGTAGACAGGGGAAGCTATGGCTACACCTTC.

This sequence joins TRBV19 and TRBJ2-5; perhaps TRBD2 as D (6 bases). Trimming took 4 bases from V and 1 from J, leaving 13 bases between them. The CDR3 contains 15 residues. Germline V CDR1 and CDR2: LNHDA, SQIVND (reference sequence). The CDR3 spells CASSTAQAGQETQYF. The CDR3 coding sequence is TGTGCCAGTAGTACGGCACAAGCGGGCCAAGAGACCCAGTACTTC.

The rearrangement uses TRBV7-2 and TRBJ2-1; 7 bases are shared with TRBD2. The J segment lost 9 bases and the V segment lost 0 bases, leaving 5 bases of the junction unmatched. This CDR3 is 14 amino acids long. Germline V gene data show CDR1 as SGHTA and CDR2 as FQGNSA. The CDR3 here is CASSLAGGEVEQFF. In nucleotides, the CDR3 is TGTGCCAGCAGCTTAGCGGGAGGGGAGGTTGAGCAGTTCTTC. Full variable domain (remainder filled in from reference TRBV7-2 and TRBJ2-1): GAGVSQSPSNKVTEKGKDVELRCDPISGHTALYWYRQSLGQGLEFLIYFQGNSAPDKSGLPSDRFSAERTGGSVSTLTIQRTQQEDSAVYLCASSLAGGEVEQFFGPGTRLTVL.

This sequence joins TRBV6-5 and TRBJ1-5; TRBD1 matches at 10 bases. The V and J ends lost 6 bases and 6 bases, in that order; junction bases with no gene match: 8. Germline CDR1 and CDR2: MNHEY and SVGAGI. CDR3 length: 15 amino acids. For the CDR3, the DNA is TGTGCCAGCAGCCCGGGACAGGGGCCGGGTCAGCCCCAGCATTTT. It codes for CASSPGQGPGQPQHF.

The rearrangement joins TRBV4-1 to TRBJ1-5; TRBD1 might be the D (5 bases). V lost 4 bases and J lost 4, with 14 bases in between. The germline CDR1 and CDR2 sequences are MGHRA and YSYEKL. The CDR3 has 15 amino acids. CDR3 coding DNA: TGCGCCAGCAGCCCGTCAGGGAATCAAAATCAGCCCCAGCATTTT. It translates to CASSPSGNQNQPQHF.

CDR3 DNA: TGTGCCAGCAGCTCACAGGGTGGCAATGAGCAGTTCTTC. As protein: CASSSQGGNEQFF. The genes are TRBV7-2 and TRBJ2-1; perhaps TRBD1 as D (6 bases). There are 13 residues in the CDR3. Germline CDR1 SGHTA, CDR2 FQGNSA. V lost 4 bases to trimming and J lost 6 bases, with 10 bases between them.

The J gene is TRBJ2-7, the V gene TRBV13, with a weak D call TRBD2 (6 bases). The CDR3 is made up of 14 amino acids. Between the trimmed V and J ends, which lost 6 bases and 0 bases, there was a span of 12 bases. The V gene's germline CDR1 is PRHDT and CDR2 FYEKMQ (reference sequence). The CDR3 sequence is CASSSGGASYEQYF. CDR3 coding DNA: TGTGCCAGCAGTTCCGGGGGAGCCTCCTACGAGCAGTACTTC. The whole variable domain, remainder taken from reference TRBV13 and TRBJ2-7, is AAGVIQSPRHLIKEKRETATLKCYPIPRHDTVYWYQQGPGQDPQFLISFYEKMQSDKGSIPDRFSAQQFSDYHSELNMSSLELGDSALYFCASSSGGASYEQYFGPGTRLTVT.

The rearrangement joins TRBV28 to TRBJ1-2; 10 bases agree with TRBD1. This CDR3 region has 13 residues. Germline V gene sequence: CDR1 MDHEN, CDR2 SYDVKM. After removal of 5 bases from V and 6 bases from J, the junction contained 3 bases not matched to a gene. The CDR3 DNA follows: TGTGCCAGCAGTAGACAGGGGGCACATGGCTACACCTTC. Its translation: CASSRQGAHGYTF.

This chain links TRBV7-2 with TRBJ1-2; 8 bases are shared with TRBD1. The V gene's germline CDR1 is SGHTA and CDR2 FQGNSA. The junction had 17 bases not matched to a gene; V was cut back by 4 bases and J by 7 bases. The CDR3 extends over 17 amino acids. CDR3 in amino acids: CASSYLAPSAGGGGYTF. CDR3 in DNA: TGTGCCAGCAGCTATCTCGCCCCATCGGCAGGGGGCGGTGGCTACACCTTC. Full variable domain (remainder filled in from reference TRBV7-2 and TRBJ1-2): GAGVSQSPSNKVTEKGKDVELRCDPISGHTALYWYRQSLGQGLEFLIYFQGNSAPDKSGLPSDRFSAERTGGSVSTLTIQRTQQEDSAVYLCASSYLAPSAGGGGYTFGSGTRLTVV.

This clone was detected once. The CDR3 bases are TGCGCCAGCAGCCAAGATGAGGCTAGCGGGGCCTCCCTGCAGTACTTC. Its translation is CASSQDEASGASLQYF. V gene TRBV4-1 combines with J gene TRBJ2-7; TRBD2 matches 9 bases. CDR3 length equals 16 residues. CDR1 MGHRA and CDR2 YSYEKL come from the germline V gene. V trimming: 0 bases; J trimming: 9 bases; junction bases outside the gene matches: 12.

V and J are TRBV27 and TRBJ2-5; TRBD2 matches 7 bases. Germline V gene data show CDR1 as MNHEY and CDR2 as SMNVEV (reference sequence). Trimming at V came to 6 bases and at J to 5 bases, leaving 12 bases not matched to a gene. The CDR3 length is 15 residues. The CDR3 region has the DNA TGTGCCAGCAGCCCACTGGCGGGAGATCGGGAGACCCAGTACTTC. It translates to CASSPLAGDRETQYF.

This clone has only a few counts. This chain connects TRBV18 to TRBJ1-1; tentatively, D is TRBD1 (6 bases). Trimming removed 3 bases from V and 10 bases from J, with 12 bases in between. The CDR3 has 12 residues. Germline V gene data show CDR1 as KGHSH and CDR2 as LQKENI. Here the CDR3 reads CASSPPDSGAFF. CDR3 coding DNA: TGTGCCAGCTCACCGCCGGACAGTGGAGCTTTCTTT. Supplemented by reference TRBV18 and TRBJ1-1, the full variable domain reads NAGVMQNPRHLVRRRGQEARLRCSPMKGHSHVYWYRQLPEEGLKFMVYLQKENIIDESGMPKERFSAEFPKEGPSILRIQQVVRGDSAAYFCASSPPDSGAFFGQGTRLTVV.

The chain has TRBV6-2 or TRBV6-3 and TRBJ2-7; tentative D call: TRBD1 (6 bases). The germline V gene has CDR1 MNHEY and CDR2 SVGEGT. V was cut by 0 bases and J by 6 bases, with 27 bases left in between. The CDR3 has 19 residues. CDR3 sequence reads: CASSYSTGVARNPTGEQYF. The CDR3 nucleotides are TGTGCCAGCAGTTACTCGACAGGAGTGGCCCGAAACCCGACGGGCGAGCAGTACTTC.

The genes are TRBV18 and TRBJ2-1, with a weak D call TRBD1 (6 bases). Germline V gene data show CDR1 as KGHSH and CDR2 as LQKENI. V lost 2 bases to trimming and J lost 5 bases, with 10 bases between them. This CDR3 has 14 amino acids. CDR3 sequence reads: CASSPGTTNNEQFF. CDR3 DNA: TGTGCCAGCTCACCAGGGACAACCAACAATGAGCAGTTCTTC.